This T cell receptor beta chain originates from a study of CD8 T cells in Susac syndrome. CD8+ and CD4+ T cells from blood underwent TCR beta sequencing, which was carried out in a high-throughput format. This CDR3 has 14 residues. Germline assignment: CDR1 DFQATT and CDR2 SNEGSKA (reference sequence). Trimming removed 0 bases at V and 1 base at J, with 9 bases between. With random hexamers, about 0.45 to 1 ug RNA was reverse transcribed. Multiplex PCR with immunoSEQ amplified the TCR beta CDR3 across 54 Vbeta and 13 Jbeta. TCRdb itself ran the immunoSEQ multiplex PCR reads through MiXCR, one entry per CDR3 protein. The repertoire holds 130,000 to 150,000 distinct CDR3 sequences, with approximately 93% as singletons.

This chain connects TRBV20-1 to TRBJ2-5; maybe TRBD1 (6 bases). This receptor was obtained from a human donor in good health. The sample consisted of CD4+ T cells from PBMCs. The CDR3 DNA sequence: TGCAGTGCTAGAGATCAGGGGAGCCAAGAGACCCAGTACTTC. Residues: CSARDQGSQETQYF.